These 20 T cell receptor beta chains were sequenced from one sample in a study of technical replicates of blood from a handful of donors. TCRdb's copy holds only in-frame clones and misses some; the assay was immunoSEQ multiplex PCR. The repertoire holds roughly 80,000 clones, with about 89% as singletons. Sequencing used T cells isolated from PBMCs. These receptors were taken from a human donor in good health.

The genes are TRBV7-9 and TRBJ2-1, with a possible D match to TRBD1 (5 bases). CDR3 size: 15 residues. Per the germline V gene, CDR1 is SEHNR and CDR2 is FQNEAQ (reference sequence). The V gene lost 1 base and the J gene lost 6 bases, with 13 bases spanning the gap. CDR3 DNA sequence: TGTGCCAGCAGCTTAGGGCCAGGGATGGTCAATGAGCAGTTCTTC. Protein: CASSLGPGMVNEQFF. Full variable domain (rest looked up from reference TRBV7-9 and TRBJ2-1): DTGVSQNPRHKITKRGQNVTFRCDPISEHNRLYWYRQTLGQGPEFLTYFQNEAQLEKSRLLSDRFSAERPKGSFSTLEIQRTEQGDSAMYLCASSLGPGMVNEQFFGPGTRLTVL.

The CDR3 reads CASSLPGTTYNEQFF. The DNA for the CDR3 is TGTGCCAGCAGCTTGCCGGGAACCACCTACAATGAGCAGTTCTTC. The chain employs TRBV5-4 and TRBJ2-1; possibly TRBD2 for D (5 bases). Trimming removed 1 base at V and 2 bases at J, with 10 bases between. The CDR3 consists of 15 residues. Germline lookup yields CDR1 SGHNT and CDR2 YYREEE (reference sequence).

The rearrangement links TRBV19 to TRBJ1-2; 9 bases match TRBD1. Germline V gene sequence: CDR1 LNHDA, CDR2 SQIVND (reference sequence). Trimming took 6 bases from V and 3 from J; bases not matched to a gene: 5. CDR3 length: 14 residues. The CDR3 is CASSRDRDDYGYTF. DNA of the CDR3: TGTGCCAGTAGCCGGGACAGGGATGACTATGGCTACACCTTC.

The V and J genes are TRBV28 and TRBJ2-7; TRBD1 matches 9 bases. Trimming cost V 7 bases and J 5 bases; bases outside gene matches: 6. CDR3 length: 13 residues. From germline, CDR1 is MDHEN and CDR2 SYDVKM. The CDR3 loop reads CASTGQGFHEQYF. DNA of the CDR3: TGTGCCAGCACGGGACAGGGTTTCCACGAGCAGTACTTC.

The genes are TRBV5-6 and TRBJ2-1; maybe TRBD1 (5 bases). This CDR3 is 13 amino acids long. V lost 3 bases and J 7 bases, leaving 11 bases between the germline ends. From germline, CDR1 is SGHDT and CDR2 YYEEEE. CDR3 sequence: CASSSGLENEQFF. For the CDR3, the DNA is TGTGCCAGCAGCTCAGGGTTGGAAAATGAGCAGTTCTTC. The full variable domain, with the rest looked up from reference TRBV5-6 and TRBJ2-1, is DAGVTQSPTHLIKTRGQQVTLRCSPKSGHDTVSWYQQALGQGPQFIFQYYEEEERQRGNFPDRFSGHQFPNYSSELNVNALLLGDSALYLCASSSGLENEQFFGPGTRLTVL.

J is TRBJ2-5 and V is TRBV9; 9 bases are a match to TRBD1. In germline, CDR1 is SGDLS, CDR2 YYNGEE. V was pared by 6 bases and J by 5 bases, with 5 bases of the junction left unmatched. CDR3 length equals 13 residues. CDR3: CASIHRGHETQYF. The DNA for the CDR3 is TGTGCCAGCATCCACAGGGGGCACGAGACCCAGTACTTC.

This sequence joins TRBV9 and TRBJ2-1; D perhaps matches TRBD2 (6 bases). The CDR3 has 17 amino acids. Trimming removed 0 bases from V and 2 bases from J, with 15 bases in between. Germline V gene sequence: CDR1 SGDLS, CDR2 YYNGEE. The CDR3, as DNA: TGTGCCAGCAGCGTAGCTATACCGGGAGTCCCCTACAATGAGCAGTTCTTC. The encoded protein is CASSVAIPGVPYNEQFF.

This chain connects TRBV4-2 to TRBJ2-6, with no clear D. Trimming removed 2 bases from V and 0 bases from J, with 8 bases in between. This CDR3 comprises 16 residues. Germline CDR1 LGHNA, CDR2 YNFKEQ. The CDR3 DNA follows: TGTGCCAGCAGCCAATTCTCCCTCTCTGGGGCCAACGTCCTGACTTTC. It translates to CASSQFSLSGANVLTF.

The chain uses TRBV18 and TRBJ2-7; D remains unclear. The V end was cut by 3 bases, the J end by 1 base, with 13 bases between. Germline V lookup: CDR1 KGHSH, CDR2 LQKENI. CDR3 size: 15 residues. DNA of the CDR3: TGTGCCAGCTCACCCAAGCTTATCGCTTCCTACGAGCAGTACTTC. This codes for CASSPKLIASYEQYF.

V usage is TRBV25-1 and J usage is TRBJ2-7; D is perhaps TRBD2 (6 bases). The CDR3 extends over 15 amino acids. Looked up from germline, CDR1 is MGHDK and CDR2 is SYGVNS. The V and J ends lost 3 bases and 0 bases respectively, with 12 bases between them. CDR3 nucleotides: TGTGCCAGCAGTGACCTGGCGGGGAGCTCCTACGAGCAGTACTTC. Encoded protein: CASSDLAGSSYEQYF.

CDR3 bases: TGCAGCGTTGGAGGGCCAAATCAGCCCCAGCATTTT. Translating it yields CSVGGPNQPQHF. The chain recombines TRBV29-1 with TRBJ1-5; D gene ambiguous. Germline V gives CDR1 SQVTM, CDR2 ANQGSEA. This CDR3 is built from 12 residues. The V and J ends lost 4 bases and 4 bases respectively, with 8 bases between them.

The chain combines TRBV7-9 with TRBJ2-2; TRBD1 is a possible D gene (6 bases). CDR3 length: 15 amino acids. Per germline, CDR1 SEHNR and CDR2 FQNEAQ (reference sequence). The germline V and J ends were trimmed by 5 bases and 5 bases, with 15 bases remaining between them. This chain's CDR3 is CASSKRDQGTGELFF. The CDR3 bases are TGTGCCAGCAGCAAAAGAGATCAGGGGACCGGGGAGCTGTTTTTT.

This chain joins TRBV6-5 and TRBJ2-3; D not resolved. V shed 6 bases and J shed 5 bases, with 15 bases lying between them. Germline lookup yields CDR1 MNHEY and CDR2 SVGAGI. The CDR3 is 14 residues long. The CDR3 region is CASSPRNAGDTQYF. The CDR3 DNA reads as TGTGCCAGCAGCCCGAGAAACGCAGGAGATACGCAGTATTTT.

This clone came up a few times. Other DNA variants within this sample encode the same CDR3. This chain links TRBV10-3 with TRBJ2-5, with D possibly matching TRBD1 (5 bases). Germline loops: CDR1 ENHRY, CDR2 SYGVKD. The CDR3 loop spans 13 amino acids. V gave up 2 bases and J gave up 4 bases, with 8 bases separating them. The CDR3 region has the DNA TGTGCCATCAGTGAGGCTAGGGGAGAGACCCAGTACTTC. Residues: CAISEARGETQYF.

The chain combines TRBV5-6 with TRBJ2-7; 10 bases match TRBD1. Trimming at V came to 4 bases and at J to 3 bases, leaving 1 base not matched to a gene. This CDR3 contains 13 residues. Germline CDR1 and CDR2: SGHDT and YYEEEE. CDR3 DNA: TGTGCCAGCAGCCGGGACAGGGGCTACGAGCAGTACTTC. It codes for CASSRDRGYEQYF.

Here the CDR3 DNA reads TGTGCCAGCAGTTTATGGGGAGACAGGGGGAGAAATACGCAGTATTTT. This sequence encodes CASSLWGDRGRNTQYF. The gene calls are TRBV28 and TRBJ2-3, with 9 bases identical to TRBD1. V shed 0 bases, J shed 7 bases, and the junction held 8 bases outside the gene matches. Per germline, CDR1 MDHEN and CDR2 SYDVKM. This CDR3 spans 16 amino acids.

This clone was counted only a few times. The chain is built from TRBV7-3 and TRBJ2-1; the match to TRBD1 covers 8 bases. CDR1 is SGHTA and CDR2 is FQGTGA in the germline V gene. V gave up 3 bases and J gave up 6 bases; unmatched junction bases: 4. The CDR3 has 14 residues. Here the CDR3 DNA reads TGTGCCAGCAGCTTGGTGACAGGGGTCAATGAGCAGTTCTTC. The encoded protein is CASSLVTGVNEQFF.

The CDR3 reads CAWSKGLAGAKNIQYF. CDR3 nucleotides: TGTGCCTGGAGTAAGGGACTAGCGGGAGCCAAAAACATTCAGTACTTC. The chain joins TRBV30 to TRBJ2-4; 12 bases map to TRBD2. The V gene end was trimmed by 2 bases and the J gene end by 0 bases; junction bases not matched to a gene: 2. Per germline, CDR1 GTSNPN and CDR2 SVGIG (reference sequence). This CDR3 is 16 amino acids long.

CDR3 loop: CASSLSQGRINEQYF. Here the CDR3 DNA reads TGTGCCAGCAGTTTATCCCAGGGTAGGATTAACGAGCAGTACTTC. V and J are TRBV27 and TRBJ2-7; a possible D gene is TRBD1 (5 bases). V shed 0 bases and J shed 5 bases, with 14 bases lying between them. The CDR3 is made up of 15 amino acids. Per germline, CDR1 MNHEY and CDR2 SMNVEV (reference sequence).

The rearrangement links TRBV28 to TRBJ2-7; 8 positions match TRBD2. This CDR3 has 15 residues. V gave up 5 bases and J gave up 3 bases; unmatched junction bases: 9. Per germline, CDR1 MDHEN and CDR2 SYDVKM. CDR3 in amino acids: CASSPRAGEIYEQYF. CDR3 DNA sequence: TGTGCCAGCAGTCCAAGAGCGGGAGAAATCTACGAGCAGTACTTC.